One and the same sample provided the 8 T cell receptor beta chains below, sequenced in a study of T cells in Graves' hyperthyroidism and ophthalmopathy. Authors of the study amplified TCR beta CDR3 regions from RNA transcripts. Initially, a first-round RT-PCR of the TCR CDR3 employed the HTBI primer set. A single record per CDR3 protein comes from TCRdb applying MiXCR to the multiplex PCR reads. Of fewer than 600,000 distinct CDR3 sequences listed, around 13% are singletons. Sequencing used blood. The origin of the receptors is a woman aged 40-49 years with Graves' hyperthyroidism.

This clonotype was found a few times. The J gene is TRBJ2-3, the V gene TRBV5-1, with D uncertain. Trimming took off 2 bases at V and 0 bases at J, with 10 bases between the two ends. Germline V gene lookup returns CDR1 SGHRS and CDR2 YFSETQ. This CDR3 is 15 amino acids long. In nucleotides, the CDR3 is TGCGCCAGCAGCTTTGTGACATCTAGCACAGATACGCAGTATTTT. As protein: CASSFVTSSTDTQYF.

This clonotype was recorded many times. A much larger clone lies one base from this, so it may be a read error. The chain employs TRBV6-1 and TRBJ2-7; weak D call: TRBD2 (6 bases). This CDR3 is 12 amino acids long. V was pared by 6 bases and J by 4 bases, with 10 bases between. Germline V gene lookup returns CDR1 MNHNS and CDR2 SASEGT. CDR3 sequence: CASSQRGYEQYF. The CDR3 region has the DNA TGTGCCAGCAGCCAACGGGGGTACGAGCAGTACTTC.

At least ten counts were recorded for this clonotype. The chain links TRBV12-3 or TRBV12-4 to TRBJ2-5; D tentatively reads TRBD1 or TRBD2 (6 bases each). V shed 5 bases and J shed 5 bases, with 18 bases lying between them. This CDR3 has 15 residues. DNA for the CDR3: TGTGCCAGCAGTCACTCCTTTGGGGGGCCCGAGACCCAGTACTTC. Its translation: CASSHSFGGPETQYF.

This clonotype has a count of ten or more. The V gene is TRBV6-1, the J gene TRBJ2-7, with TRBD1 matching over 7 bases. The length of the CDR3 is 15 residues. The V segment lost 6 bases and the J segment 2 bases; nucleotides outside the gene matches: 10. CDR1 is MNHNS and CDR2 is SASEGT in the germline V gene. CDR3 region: CASSSGTVKTYEQYF. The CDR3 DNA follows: TGTGCCAGCAGCTCCGGGACAGTTAAAACCTACGAGCAGTACTTC.

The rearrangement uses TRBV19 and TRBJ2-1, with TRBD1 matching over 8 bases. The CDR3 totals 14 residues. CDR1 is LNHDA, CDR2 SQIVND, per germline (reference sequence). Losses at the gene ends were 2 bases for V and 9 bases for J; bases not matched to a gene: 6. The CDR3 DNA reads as TGTGCCAGTAGTATAATAGGACAGGGTGGTGAGCAGTTCTTC. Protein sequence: CASSIIGQGGEQFF.

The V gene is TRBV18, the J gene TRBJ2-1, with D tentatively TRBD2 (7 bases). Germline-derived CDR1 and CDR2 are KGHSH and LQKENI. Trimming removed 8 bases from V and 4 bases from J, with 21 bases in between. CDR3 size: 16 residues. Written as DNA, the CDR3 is TGTGCCAGCAGCCCCCCGGGGGCGGGGGCTTACAATGAGCAGTTCTTC. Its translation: CASSPPGAGAYNEQFF.

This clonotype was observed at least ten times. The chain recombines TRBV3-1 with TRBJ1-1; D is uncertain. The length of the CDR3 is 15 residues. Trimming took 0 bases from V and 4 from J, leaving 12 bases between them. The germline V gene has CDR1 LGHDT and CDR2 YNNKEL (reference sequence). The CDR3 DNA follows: TGTGCCAGCAGCCAAGATGCTCTACCGGGCACTGAAGCTTTCTTT. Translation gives CASSQDALPGTEAFF. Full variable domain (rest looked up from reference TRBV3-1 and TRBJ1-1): DTAVSQTPKYLVTQMGNDKSIKCEQNLGHDTMYWYKQDSKKFLKIMFSYNNKELIINETVPNRFSPKSPDKAHLNLHINSLELGDSAVYFCASSQDALPGTEAFFGQGTRLTVV.

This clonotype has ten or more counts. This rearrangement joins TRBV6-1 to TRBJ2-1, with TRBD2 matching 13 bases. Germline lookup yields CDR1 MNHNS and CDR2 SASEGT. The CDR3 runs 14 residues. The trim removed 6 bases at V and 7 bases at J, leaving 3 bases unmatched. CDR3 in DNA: TGTGCCAGCAGGCCGGGACTAGCGGGGAATGAGCAGTTCTTC. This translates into CASRPGLAGNEQFF.